This TCR beta chain was observed in a study of Ad26.COV2.S vaccination and SARS-CoV-2 variants. In the study overall: This donor came from the COV1001 trial of Ad26.COV2.S.

Repertoires were generated with immunoSEQ multiplex PCR, while TCRdb's copy carries only in-frame clones and drops some. Found here are about 320,000 clones, 86% of them singletons; the top ten hold approximately 2%. Study-level results: The study found higher spike-specific TCR breadth in vaccine than placebo recipients. Considerable breadth of spike-specific CD8+ and CD4+ T cell responses has reportedly been documented following vaccination.

Comments on this clone: No antigen is known for it.

The treatment denotes: around 19 received Ad26.COV2.S at low or high dose, single or two shots; roughly five received placebo; per-sample allocation not given. Sampling occurred on day 63 after the first vaccine or placebo injection. CDR3 length: 13 residues. V was clipped by 5 bases and J by 8 bases, with 10 bases between them. Germline V lookup: CDR1 SGHTA, CDR2 FQGNSA. The material sequenced was peripheral blood, taken in a trial of Ad26.COV2.S vaccine versus placebo. This chain uses TRBV7-2 with TRBJ1-6; no reliable D call. The TCR was taken from a person between 18 and 65 years old who received the Ad26.COV2.S COVID-19 vaccine or a placebo. CDR3 DNA: TGTGCCAGCAGCCCATGGACCTATTCACCCCTCCACTTT. Its protein product is CASSPWTYSPLHF.